In this sample, the clone carrying this T cell receptor beta chain turned up a few times. This entry is derived from a study of cytomegalovirus exposure and HLA in healthy donors. PCR was performed using 60 Vbeta and 13 Jbeta primers. Clones were read by immunoSEQ multiplex PCR, and TCRdb kept only the in-frame ones, dropping some. Of approximately 150,000 clones listed, roughly 81% are singletons. The sequenced material came from PBMCs. This receptor was taken from a man younger than 40 in good health and CMV-seropositive.

The CDR3 sequence: CASPLPRGGRPFMNTEAFF. As DNA, the CDR3 is TGTGCCAGCCCTCTCCCGCGGGGGGGTCGACCGTTCATGAACACTGAAGCTTTCTTT. V gene TRBV5-8 combines with J gene TRBJ1-1, with D perhaps TRBD1 (5 bases). Germline CDR1 SGHTS, CDR2 YDEGEE. The ends were cut back, 7 bases at V and 0 bases at J, with 28 bases in the middle. CDR3 size: 19 residues.